Included here is one T cell receptor beta chain sequence, with context. CDR1 and CDR2 from the germline V gene are GTSNPN and SVGIG (reference sequence). The CDR3 totals 15 residues. Trimming took 0 bases from V and 6 from J; bases not matched to a gene: 5. This record belongs to a study of ipilimumab plus nivolumab after autologous stem cell transplantation. The data were produced by immunoSEQ multiplex PCR, yet TCRdb's version contains in-frame clones alone and is incomplete. The data hold roughly 86,000 clones, with 83% observed a single time. This clonotype was sampled from a male donor with diffuse large B-cell lymphoma. The chain joins TRBV30 to TRBJ2-1; 10 bases are shared with TRBD2. The material was PBMCs, obtained in a trial of ipilimumab plus nivolumab as post-transplant consolidation. CDR3 sequence (DNA): TGTGCCTGGAGTGTAGCACTAGCGGGGAGCAATGAGCAGTTCTTC. This translates into CAWSVALAGSNEQFF.